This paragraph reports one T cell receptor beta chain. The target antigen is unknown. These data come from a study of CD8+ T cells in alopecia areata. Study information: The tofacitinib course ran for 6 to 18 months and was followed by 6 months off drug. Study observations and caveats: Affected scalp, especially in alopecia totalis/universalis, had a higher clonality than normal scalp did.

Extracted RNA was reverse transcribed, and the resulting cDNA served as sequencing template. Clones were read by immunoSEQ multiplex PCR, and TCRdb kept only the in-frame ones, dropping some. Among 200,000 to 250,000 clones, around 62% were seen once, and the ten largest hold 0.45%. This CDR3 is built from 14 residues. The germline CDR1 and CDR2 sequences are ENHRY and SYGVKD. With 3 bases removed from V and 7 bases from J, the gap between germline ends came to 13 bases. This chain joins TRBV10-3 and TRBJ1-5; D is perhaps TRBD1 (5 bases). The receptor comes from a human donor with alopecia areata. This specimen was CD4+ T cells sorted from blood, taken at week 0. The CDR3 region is CAISDGVGVQPQHF. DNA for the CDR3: TGTGCCATCAGTGATGGTGTGGGGGTGCAGCCCCAGCATTTT.